A selection of T cell receptor beta chains follows, all from one sample in a study of cytomegalovirus exposure and HLA in healthy donors. The table came from immunoSEQ multiplex PCR; TCRdb's copy has only in-frame clones and leaves some out. Among 80,000 to 100,000 clones listed, around 75% were seen once. Sequencing used PBMCs. The source of these receptors is a man aged 18 to 29 in good health and CMV-seropositive. Both conserved end residues are part of each CDR3. The D gene is left open where the match is weak. Some rows mark clone size as missing; the rest say once, few, many or name a class of expanded clone.

v_call	j_call	d_call	clone_size	cdr3_aa	cdr3_nt
TRBV7-9	TRBJ1-1	TRBD1	few	CASSGDRVMNTEAFF	TGTGCCAGCAGCGGTGACAGGGTCATGAACACTGAAGCTTTCTTT
TRBV5-4	TRBJ2-1	TRBD1	NA	CASSSNAGTGYNEQFF	TGTGCCAGCAGCTCAAATGCCGGGACAGGCTACAATGAGCAGTTCTTC
TRBV19	TRBJ2-7	NA	NA	CASSIEMAGPKPNEQYF	TGTGCCAGTAGTATTGAGATGGCGGGTCCAAAGCCGAACGAGCAGTACTTC
TRBV28	TRBJ1-2	NA	NA	CASSSITRVNYGYTF	TGTGCCAGCAGTTCTATTACCAGGGTTAACTATGGCTACACCTTC
TRBV9	TRBJ2-3	TRBD2	NA	CASSVGTSGGTDTQYF	TGTGCCAGCAGCGTCGGGACTAGCGGGGGCACAGATACGCAGTATTTT
TRBV2	TRBJ2-7	NA	NA	CASSERQSGLYEQYF	TGTGCCAGCAGTGAAAGACAGAGCGGGCTTTACGAGCAGTACTTC
TRBV7-9	TRBJ1-6	NA	once	CASSLEGGRSPLHF	TGTGCCAGCAGCTTAGAAGGTGGGAGATCACCCCTCCACTTT
TRBV28	TRBJ1-5	NA	few	CASWIRGQPQHF	TGTGCCAGCTGGATCCGGGGTCAGCCCCAGCATTTT
TRBV6-4	TRBJ1-1	TRBD1	NA	CASRPDRVVTEAFF	TGTGCCAGCAGACCGGACAGGGTGGTCACTGAAGCTTTCTTT
TRBV4-2	TRBJ1-5	NA	NA	CASSQGQGTYSNQPQHF	TGTGCCAGCAGCCAAGGTCAGGGCACTTATAGCAATCAGCCCCAGCATTTT
TRBV7-8	TRBJ2-3	TRBD2	NA	CASSLSGGFADTQYF	TGTGCCAGCAGCCTTAGCGGGGGGTTCGCAGATACGCAGTATTTT
TRBV6-1	TRBJ1-2	TRBD1	NA	CASSGGWVAGGAENYGYTF	TGTGCCAGCAGTGGGGGGTGGGTGGCAGGGGGCGCGGAGAACTATGGCTACACCTTC
TRBV7-6	TRBJ1-5	TRBD1	few	CASSLGQGQPQHF	TGTGCCAGCAGCTTGGGACAGGGTCAGCCCCAGCATTTT
TRBV30	TRBJ2-1	NA	NA	CAWSVGGGHNEQFF	TGTGCCTGGAGTGTTGGGGGGGGCCACAATGAGCAGTTCTTC
TRBV15	TRBJ1-1	NA	NA	CATSRELGRGMNTEAFF	TGTGCCACCAGCAGAGAATTGGGCAGGGGCATGAACACTGAAGCTTTCTTT
TRBV6-1	TRBJ1-1	NA	NA	CASSSHSTMNTEAFF	TGTGCCAGCAGTTCCCACAGTACAATGAACACTGAAGCTTTCTTT
TRBV19	TRBJ1-1	TRBD1	NA	CASSGRTGNTEAFF	TGTGCCAGTAGTGGACGGACAGGAAACACTGAAGCTTTCTTT
TRBV30	TRBJ1-4	TRBD1	NA	CAWGQGVKTNEKLFF	TGTGCCTGGGGACAGGGAGTTAAAACTAATGAAAAACTGTTTTTT
TRBV5-4	TRBJ1-1	TRBD1	NA	CASSFSGGYTEAFF	TGTGCCAGCAGCTTTTCAGGGGGGTACACTGAAGCTTTCTTT
TRBV5-1	TRBJ2-5	TRBD2	NA	CASSYGGGYQETQYF	TGCGCCAGCAGCTACGGGGGGGGCTACCAAGAGACCCAGTACTTC
TRBV6-1	TRBJ2-7	TRBD1	NA	CASSPGQGLSHEQYF	TGTGCCAGCAGTCCGGGACAGGGTTTATCCCACGAGCAGTACTTC
TRBV28	TRBJ1-1	NA	NA	CASSLAGATEAFF	TGTGCCAGCAGTTTAGCGGGGGCCACTGAAGCTTTCTTT
TRBV5-1	TRBJ1-1	TRBD1	once	CASSLEGQGEAFF	TGCGCCAGCAGCTTGGAGGGACAGGGAGAAGCTTTCTTT
TRBV30	TRBJ2-1	TRBD1	NA	CAWRRTGNNEQFF	TGTGCCTGGAGGAGGACAGGAAACAATGAGCAGTTCTTC
TRBV18	TRBJ1-1	TRBD1	NA	CASSLSGTGLEAFF	TGTGCCAGCTCACTCTCCGGGACAGGTCTTGAAGCTTTCTTT
TRBV9	TRBJ2-2	TRBD2	NA	CASSVDLAGTGELFF	TGTGCCAGCAGCGTAGATCTAGCGGGAACCGGGGAGCTGTTTTTT
TRBV5-4	TRBJ2-7	TRBD2	NA	CASSPSGGARYEQYF	TGTGCCAGCAGCCCAAGCGGGGGGGCTCGCTACGAGCAGTACTTC
TRBV7-2	TRBJ2-3	NA	NA	CASSLGTAGIGEGYF	TGTGCCAGCAGCTTAGGGACAGCGGGAATCGGGGAGGGGTATTTT
TRBV7-9	TRBJ1-6	NA	NA	CASSSGENNSPLHF	TGTGCCAGCAGCTCTGGAGAAAATAATTCACCCCTCCACTTT
TRBV30	TRBJ2-7	NA	NA	CAWNLNPGEQYF	TGTGCCTGGAATCTCAACCCGGGAGAGCAGTACTTC
TRBV5-4	TRBJ1-4	NA	few	CASSYRADEKLFF	TGTGCCAGCAGCTACAGGGCAGATGAAAAACTGTTTTTT
TRBV19	TRBJ2-4	TRBD2	few	CASSISSGGAGDKNIQYF	TGTGCCAGTAGTATTTCTAGCGGGGGGGCCGGAGACAAAAACATTCAGTACTTC
TRBV7-2	TRBJ2-5	TRBD1	NA	CASSLTGGVETQYF	TGTGCCAGCAGCCTGACAGGGGGCGTGGAGACCCAGTACTTC
TRBV19	TRBJ1-5	NA	NA	CASSTLRMTEDQLQHF	TGTGCCAGTAGTACCCTTCGCATGACGGAGGATCAGCTCCAGCATTTT
TRBV18	TRBJ1-2	NA	NA	CASSPSAGGYGYTF	TGTGCCAGCTCACCTTCGGCGGGCGGCTATGGCTACACCTTC
TRBV7-6	TRBJ1-4	NA	NA	CASSLRPRAGQVDRLTNEKLFF	TGTGCCAGCAGCCTCAGGCCAAGAGCGGGTCAGGTGGACCGACTCACTAATGAAAAACTGTTTTTT
TRBV5-4	TRBJ1-4	NA	NA	CASSSGATNEKLFF	TGTGCCAGCAGCTCCGGTGCAACTAATGAAAAACTGTTTTTT
TRBV7-8	TRBJ1-2	NA	NA	CASSFLNREYGYTF	TGTGCCAGCAGCTTTCTGAATCGGGAATATGGCTACACCTTC
TRBV5-1	TRBJ2-1	NA	few	CASKGPGAYNEQFF	TGCGCCAGCAAGGGGCCTGGGGCCTACAATGAGCAGTTCTTC
TRBV23-1	TRBJ1-4	TRBD1	NA	CASSQAPGTGRAEKLFF	TGCGCCAGCAGTCAAGCTCCCGGGACAGGGCGCGCTGAAAAACTGTTTTTT
TRBV6-1	TRBJ1-2	TRBD1	NA	CASSEARGTGGNYGYTF	TGTGCCAGCAGTGAAGCACGAGGGACAGGGGGCAACTATGGCTACACCTTC
TRBV19	TRBJ2-6	TRBD1	NA	CASSMDGDRLSGANVLTF	TGTGCCAGTAGTATGGACGGGGACAGACTCTCTGGGGCCAACGTCCTGACTTTC
TRBV30	TRBJ1-2	TRBD1	NA	CAWSNFDRENGYTF	TGTGCCTGGAGTAACTTTGACAGGGAGAATGGCTACACCTTC
TRBV29-1	TRBJ2-2	NA	NA	CSVEAGSRSGWLFF	TGCAGCGTTGAAGCAGGGTCCCGGTCAGGTTGGCTGTTTTTT
TRBV5-1	TRBJ1-3	NA	NA	CASSHAEGNTIYF	TGCGCCAGCAGCCATGCCGAGGGAAACACCATATATTTT
TRBV19	TRBJ2-7	NA	NA	CASSIRGYEQYF	TGTGCCAGTAGTATAAGAGGGTACGAGCAGTACTTC
TRBV14	TRBJ1-2	NA	NA	CASSPTSKNYGYTF	TGTGCCAGCAGCCCAACGAGTAAAAACTATGGCTACACCTTC
TRBV7-2	TRBJ2-7	TRBD2	NA	CASSLEASGGYEQYF	TGTGCCAGCAGCTTAGAGGCTAGCGGGGGTTACGAGCAGTACTTC
TRBV9	TRBJ1-1	NA	NA	CASSETVGGVNTEAFF	TGTGCCAGCAGCGAGACCGTCGGGGGTGTGAACACTGAAGCTTTCTTT
TRBV2	TRBJ2-6	NA	few	CASSEEGVLTF	TGTGCCAGCAGTGAGGAGGGCGTCCTGACTTTC
TRBV7-2	TRBJ2-2	TRBD2	NA	CASSSLAGGPGELFF	TGTGCCAGCAGCTCCCTAGCGGGGGGGCCCGGGGAGCTGTTTTTT
TRBV4-2	TRBJ1-1	TRBD1	few	CASSLTSGTGKNTEAFF	TGTGCCAGCAGTCTAACCTCCGGGACAGGGAAAAACACTGAAGCTTTCTTT
TRBV13	TRBJ2-5	TRBD2	NA	CASSLGGTSGLETQYF	TGTGCCAGCAGCTTAGGCGGGACTAGCGGCCTAGAGACCCAGTACTTC
TRBV2	TRBJ1-1	TRBD1	NA	CASSEGQGAEAFF	TGTGCCAGCAGTGAAGGACAGGGGGCTGAAGCTTTCTTT
TRBV28	TRBJ2-7	NA	NA	CASKKSPGNTYEQYF	TGTGCCAGCAAAAAATCCCCAGGGAATACCTACGAGCAGTACTTC
TRBV29-1	TRBJ1-2	TRBD1	NA	CSVEVRQGARGYTF	TGCAGCGTTGAAGTACGGCAGGGGGCAAGAGGCTACACCTTC
TRBV28	TRBJ2-3	TRBD2	NA	CASSLLSGGSDTQYF	TGTGCCAGCAGTTTACTGAGCGGGGGATCAGATACGCAGTATTTT
TRBV10-3	TRBJ1-1	TRBD1	NA	CATARGDSNTEAFF	TGTGCCACCGCCCGAGGGGACAGTAACACTGAAGCTTTCTTT
TRBV5-4	TRBJ1-1	NA	NA	CASSSPGRDTEAFF	TGTGCCAGCAGCTCCCCTGGCAGGGACACTGAAGCTTTCTTT